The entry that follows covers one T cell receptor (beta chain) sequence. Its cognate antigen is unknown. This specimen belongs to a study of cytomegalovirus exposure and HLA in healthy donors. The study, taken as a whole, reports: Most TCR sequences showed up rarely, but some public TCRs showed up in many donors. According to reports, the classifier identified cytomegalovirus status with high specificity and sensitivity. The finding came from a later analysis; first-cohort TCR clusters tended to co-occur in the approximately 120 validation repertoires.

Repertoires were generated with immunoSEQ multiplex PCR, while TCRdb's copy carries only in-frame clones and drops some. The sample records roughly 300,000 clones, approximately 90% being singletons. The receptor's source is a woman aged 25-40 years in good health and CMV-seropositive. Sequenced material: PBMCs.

The CDR3 DNA sequence: TGTGCCTGGAGTGATCGGACAGGAGTCCATCTTAACTATGGCTACACCTTC. It specifies CAWSDRTGVHLNYGYTF. The rearrangement joins TRBV30 to TRBJ1-2, with TRBD1 identical over 7 bases. In germline, CDR1 is GTSNPN, CDR2 SVGIG (reference sequence). V shed 1 base, J shed 1 base, and the junction held 12 bases outside the gene matches. This CDR3 contains 17 residues. Complete variable domain (other parts from reference TRBV30 and TRBJ1-2): SQTIHQWPATLVQPVGSPLSLECTVEGTSNPNLYWYRQAAGRGLQLLFYSVGIGQISSEVPQNLSASRPQDRQFILSSKKLLLSDSGFYLCAWSDRTGVHLNYGYTFGSGTRLTVV.